Sequencing of this T cell receptor beta chain was carried out in a study of T cell repertoires in cytomegalovirus infection. Study observations and caveats: HLA-C-restricted CMV-specific TCR beta clonotypes were dominant in the ex vivo response.

In its sample, this clonotype was seen many times. Antigen: not known. Via MiXCR, TCRdb re-called the reads, giving one row per CDR3 protein. This sample carries around 290,000 distinct CDR3 sequences, more than 20% of them seen once, and the ten largest clones take approximately 13%. Sequenced: PBMCs. The clonotype was recovered from a human donor in good health (CMV status not recorded). Some clones in this sample may be carry-over from other donors' samples.

This CDR3 reads CASSLVGVGDRAHYGYTF. DNA for the CDR3: TGTGCCAGCAGCTTAGTCGGAGTTGGGGACAGGGCCCACTATGGCTACACCTTC. The chain joins TRBV7-2 to TRBJ1-2; 9 bases align to TRBD1. This CDR3 spans 18 amino acids. J gave up 3 bases and V 1 base, and 12 bases lay outside the gene matches. CDR1 is SGHTA and CDR2 is FQGNSA in the germline V gene.